This paragraph covers one T cell receptor beta chain sequence. The record originates from a study of CD8+ T cells in alopecia areata. Treatment reported: oral pan-JAK inhibitor, 5-10 mg twice daily. After isolation, RNA underwent reverse transcription to generate cDNA as the sequencing template. TCRdb keeps only in-frame clones here, not all; method: immunoSEQ multiplex PCR. The profile shows more than 150,000 clones, approximately 51% of them singletons. Sequencing used CD8+ T cells sorted from blood, obtained around week 54, from a patient treated with tofacitinib. The sequence derives from a human donor with alopecia areata.

The CDR3 nucleotides are TGTGCCAGCAGTCCCCGGGGGGGTTCACCCCTCCACTTT. Its protein is CASSPRGGSPLHF. J is TRBJ1-6 and V is TRBV27, with a possible D match to TRBD1 (5 bases). This CDR3 is 13 amino acids long. Germline lookup yields CDR1 MNHEY and CDR2 SMNVEV (reference sequence). The V end was cut by 5 bases, the J end by 9 bases, with 11 bases between.